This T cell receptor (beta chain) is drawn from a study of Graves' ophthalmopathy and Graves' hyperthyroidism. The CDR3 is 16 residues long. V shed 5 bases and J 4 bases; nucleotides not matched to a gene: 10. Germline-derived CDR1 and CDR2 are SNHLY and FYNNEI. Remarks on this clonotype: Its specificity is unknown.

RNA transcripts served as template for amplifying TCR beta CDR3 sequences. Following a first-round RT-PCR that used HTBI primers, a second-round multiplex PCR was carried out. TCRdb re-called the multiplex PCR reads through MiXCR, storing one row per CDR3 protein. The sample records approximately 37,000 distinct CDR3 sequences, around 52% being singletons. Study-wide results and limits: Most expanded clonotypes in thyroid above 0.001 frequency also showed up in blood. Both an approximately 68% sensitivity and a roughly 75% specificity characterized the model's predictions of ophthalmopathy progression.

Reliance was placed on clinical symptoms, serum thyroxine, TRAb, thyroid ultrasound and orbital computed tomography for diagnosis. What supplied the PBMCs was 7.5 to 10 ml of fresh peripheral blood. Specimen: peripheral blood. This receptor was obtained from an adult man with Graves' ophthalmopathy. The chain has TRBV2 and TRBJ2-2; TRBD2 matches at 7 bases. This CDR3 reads CASSLGASGGTGELFF. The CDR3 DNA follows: TGTGCCAGCAGTCTCGGTGCTAGCGGTGGCACCGGGGAGCTGTTTTTT.